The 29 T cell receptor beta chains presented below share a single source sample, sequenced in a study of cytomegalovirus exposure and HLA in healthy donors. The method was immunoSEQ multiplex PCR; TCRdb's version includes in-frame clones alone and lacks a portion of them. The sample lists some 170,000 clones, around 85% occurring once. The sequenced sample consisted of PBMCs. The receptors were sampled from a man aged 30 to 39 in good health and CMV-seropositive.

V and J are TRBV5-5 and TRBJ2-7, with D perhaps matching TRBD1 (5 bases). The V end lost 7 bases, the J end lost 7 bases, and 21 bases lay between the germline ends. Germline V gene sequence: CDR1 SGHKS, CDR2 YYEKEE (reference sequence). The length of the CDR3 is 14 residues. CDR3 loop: CASATSPGLGEQYF. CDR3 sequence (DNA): TGTGCCAGCGCCACGTCCCCAGGGTTGGGGGAGCAGTACTTC.

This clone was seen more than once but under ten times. DNA of the CDR3: TGTGCCAGCAGCAAACAGGCTACCAATTCACCCCTCCACTTT. Its protein is CASSKQATNSPLHF. The chain couples TRBV2 to TRBJ1-6; D possibly corresponds to TRBD1 (5 bases). Germline values: CDR1 SNHLY, CDR2 FYNNEI. The germline V and J ends were trimmed by 6 bases and 7 bases, with 13 bases remaining between them. This CDR3 spans 14 amino acids.

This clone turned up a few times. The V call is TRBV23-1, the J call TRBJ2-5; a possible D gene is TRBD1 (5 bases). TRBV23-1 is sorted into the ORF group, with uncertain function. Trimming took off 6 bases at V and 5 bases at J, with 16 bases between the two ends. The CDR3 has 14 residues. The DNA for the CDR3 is TGCGCCAGCAGGCCCCGATTAAAGGGGGAGACCCAGTACTTC. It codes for CASRPRLKGETQYF.

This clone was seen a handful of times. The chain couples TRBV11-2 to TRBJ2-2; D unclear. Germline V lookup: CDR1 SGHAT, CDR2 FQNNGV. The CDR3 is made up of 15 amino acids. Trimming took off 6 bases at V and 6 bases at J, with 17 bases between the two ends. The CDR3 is CASSSLLGVPGELFF. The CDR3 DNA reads TGTGCCAGCAGTTCCCTACTTGGAGTCCCCGGGGAGCTGTTTTTT.

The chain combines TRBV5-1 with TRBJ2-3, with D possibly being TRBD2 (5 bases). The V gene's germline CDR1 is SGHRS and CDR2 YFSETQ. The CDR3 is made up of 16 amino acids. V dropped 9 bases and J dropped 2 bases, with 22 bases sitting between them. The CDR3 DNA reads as TGCGCCATTACAGTTGGGTTTGAGCGGTACACAGATACGCAGTATTTT. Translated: CAITVGFERYTDTQYF.

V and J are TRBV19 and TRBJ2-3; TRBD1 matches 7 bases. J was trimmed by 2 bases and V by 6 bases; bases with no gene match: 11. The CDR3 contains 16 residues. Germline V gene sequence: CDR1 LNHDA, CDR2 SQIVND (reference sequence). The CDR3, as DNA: TGTGCCAGTAGGGCACGTAGGGACAGTACCACAGATACGCAGTATTTT. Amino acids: CASRARRDSTTDTQYF.

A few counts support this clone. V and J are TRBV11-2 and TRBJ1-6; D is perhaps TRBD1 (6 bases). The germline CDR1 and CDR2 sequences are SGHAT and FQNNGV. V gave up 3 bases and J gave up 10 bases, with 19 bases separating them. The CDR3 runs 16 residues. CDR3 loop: CASSLYRQAVGSPLHF. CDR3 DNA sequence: TGTGCCAGCAGCTTGTATCGACAGGCGGTTGGGTCACCCCTCCACTTT.

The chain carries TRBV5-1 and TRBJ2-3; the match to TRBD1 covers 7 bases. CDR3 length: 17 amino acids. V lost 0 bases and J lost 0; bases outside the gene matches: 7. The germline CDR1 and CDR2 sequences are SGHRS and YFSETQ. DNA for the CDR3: TGCGCCAGCAGCTTGGGGCAAGACAGGGCTAGCACAGATACGCAGTATTTT. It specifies CASSLGQDRASTDTQYF.

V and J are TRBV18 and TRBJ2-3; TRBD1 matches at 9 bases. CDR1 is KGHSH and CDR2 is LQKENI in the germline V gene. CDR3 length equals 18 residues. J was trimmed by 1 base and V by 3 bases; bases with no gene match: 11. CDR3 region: CASSPEFIQGAGTDTQYF. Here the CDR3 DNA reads TGTGCCAGCTCACCGGAATTCATACAGGGGGCGGGCACAGATACGCAGTATTTT.

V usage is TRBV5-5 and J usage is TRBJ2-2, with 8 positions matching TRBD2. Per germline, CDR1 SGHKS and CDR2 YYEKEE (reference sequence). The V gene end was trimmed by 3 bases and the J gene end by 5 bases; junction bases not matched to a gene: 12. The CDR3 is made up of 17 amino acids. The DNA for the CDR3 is TGTGCCAGCAGCTGGGACCCCGGGACTAGTGGGACCGGGGAGCTGTTTTTT. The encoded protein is CASSWDPGTSGTGELFF.

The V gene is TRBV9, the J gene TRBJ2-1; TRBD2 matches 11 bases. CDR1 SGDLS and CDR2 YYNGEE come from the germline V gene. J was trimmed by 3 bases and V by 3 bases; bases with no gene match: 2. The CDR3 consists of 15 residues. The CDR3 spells CASSETSGSYNEQFF. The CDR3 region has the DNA TGTGCCAGCAGCGAAACTAGCGGGAGCTACAATGAGCAGTTCTTC.

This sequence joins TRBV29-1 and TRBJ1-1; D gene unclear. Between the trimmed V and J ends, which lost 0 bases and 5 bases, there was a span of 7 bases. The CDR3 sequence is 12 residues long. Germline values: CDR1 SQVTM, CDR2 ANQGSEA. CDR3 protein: CSVEDLETEAFF. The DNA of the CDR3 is TGCAGCGTTGAAGATCTAGAGACTGAAGCTTTCTTT.

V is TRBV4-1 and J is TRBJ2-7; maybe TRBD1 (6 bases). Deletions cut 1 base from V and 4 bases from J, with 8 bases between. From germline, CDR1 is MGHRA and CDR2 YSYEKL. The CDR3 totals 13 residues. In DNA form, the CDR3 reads TGCGCCAGCAGCCAAGGTGACAGGTACGAGCAGTACTTC. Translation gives CASSQGDRYEQYF.

This CDR3 reads CASAQDTEAFF. CDR3 bases: TGTGCCAGCGCCCAGGACACTGAAGCTTTCTTT. The gene calls are TRBV2 and TRBJ1-1; D gene unclear. The germline V and J ends were trimmed by 8 bases and 3 bases, with 7 bases remaining between them. The CDR3 spans 11 residues. Germline V lookup: CDR1 SNHLY, CDR2 FYNNEI.

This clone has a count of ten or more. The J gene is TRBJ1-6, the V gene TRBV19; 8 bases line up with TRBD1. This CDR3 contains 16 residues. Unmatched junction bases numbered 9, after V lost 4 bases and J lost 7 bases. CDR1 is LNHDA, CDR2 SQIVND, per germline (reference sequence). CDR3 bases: TGTGCCAGTAGTAGTCGGACAGGGTCGGGAAATTCACCCCTCCACTTT. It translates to CASSSRTGSGNSPLHF. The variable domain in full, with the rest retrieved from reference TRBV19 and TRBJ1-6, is DGGITQSPKYLFRKEGQNVTLSCEQNLNHDAMYWYRQDPGQGLRLIYYSQIVNDFQKGDIAEGYSVSREKKESFPLTVTSAQKNPTAFYLCASSSRTGSGNSPLHFGNGTRLTVT.

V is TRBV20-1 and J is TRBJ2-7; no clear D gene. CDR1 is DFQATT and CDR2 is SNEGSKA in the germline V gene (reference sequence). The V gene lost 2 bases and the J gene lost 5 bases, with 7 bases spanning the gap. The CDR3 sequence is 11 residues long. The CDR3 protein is CSARNRDEQYF. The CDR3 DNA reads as TGCAGTGCTAGAAACAGAGACGAGCAGTACTTC.

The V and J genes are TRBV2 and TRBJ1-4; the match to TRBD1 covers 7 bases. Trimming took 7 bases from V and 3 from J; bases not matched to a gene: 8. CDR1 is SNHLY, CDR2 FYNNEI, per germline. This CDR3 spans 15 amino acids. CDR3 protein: CASITGDAPNEKLFF. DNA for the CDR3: TGTGCCAGCATTACAGGGGACGCTCCTAATGAAAAACTGTTTTTT.

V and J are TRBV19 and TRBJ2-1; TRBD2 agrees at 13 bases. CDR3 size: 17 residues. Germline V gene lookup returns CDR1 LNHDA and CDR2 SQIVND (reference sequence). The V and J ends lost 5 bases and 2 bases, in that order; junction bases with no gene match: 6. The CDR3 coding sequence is TGTGCCAGTAGTCCAAGGACTAGCGGGAGCCCCTACAATGAGCAGTTCTTC. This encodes CASSPRTSGSPYNEQFF. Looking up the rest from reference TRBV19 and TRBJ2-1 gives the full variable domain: DGGITQSPKYLFRKEGQNVTLSCEQNLNHDAMYWYRQDPGQGLRLIYYSQIVNDFQKGDIAEGYSVSREKKESFPLTVTSAQKNPTAFYLCASSPRTSGSPYNEQFFGPGTRLTVL.

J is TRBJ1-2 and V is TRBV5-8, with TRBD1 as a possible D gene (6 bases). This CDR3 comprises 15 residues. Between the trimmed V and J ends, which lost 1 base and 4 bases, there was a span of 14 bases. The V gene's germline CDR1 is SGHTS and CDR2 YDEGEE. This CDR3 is CASSLRGGAGYGYTF. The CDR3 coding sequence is TGTGCCAGCAGCTTGAGGGGGGGCGCCGGCTATGGCTACACCTTC.

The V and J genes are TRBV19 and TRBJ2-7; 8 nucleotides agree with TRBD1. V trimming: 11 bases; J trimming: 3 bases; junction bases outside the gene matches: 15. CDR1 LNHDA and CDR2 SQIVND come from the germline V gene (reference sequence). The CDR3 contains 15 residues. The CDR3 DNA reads TGTGCCTCTAGGTCGGGAACAGGGGGAGGCTACGAGCAGTACTTC. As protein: CASRSGTGGGYEQYF.

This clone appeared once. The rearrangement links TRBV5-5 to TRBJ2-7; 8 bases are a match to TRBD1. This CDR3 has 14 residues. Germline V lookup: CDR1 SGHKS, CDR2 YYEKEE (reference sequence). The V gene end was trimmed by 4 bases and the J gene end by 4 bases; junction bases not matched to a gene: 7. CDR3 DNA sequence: TGTGCCAGCAGCCAGGACAGGGAAGTGTACGAGCAGTACTTC. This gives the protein CASSQDREVYEQYF. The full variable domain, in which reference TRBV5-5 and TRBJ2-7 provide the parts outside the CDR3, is DAGVTQSPTHLIKTRGQQVTLRCSPISGHKSVSWYQQVLGQGPQFIFQYYEKEERGRGNFPDRFSARQFPNYSSELNVNALLLGDSALYLCASSQDREVYEQYFGPGTRLTVT.

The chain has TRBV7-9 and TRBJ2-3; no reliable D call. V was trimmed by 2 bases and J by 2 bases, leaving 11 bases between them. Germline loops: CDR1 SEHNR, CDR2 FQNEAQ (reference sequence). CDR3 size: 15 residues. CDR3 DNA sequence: TGTGCCAGCAGCTTATTGAACGGTCTCACAGATACGCAGTATTTT. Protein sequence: CASSLLNGLTDTQYF.

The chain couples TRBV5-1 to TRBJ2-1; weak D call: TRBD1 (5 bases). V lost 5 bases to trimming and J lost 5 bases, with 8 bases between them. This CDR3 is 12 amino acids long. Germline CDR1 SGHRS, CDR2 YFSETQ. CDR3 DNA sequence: TGCGCCAGCAGAGGGGTGAACAATGAGCAGTTCTTC. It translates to CASRGVNNEQFF.

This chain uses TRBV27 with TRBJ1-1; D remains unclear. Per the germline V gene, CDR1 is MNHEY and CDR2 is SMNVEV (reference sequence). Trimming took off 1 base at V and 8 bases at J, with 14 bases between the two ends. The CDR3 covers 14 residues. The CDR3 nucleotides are TGTGCCAGCAGTTTATATGTGAAGGCACAGGAAGCTTTCTTT. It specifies CASSLYVKAQEAFF.

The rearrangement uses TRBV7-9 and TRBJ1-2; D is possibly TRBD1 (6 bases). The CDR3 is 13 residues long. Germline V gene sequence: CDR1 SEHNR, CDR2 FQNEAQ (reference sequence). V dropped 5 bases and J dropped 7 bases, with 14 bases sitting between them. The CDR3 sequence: CASSPDRTLGYTF. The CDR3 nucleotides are TGTGCCAGCAGCCCCGACAGGACGCTTGGCTACACCTTC.

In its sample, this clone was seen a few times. The CDR3 DNA reads as TGTGCCTGGAGTGTAAGGGCAGGGGGCCCAATTTCACCCCTCCACTTT. Residues: CAWSVRAGGPISPLHF. The chain carries TRBV30 and TRBJ1-6; 8 nucleotides align to TRBD1. Trimming cost V 0 bases and J 9 bases; bases outside gene matches: 10. The V gene's germline CDR1 is GTSNPN and CDR2 SVGIG (reference sequence). This CDR3 has 16 residues.

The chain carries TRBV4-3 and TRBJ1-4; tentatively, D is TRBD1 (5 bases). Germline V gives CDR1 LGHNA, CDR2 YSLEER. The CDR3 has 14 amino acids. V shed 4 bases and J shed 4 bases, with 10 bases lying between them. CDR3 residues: CASSLQGGNEKLFF. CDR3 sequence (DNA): TGCGCCAGCAGCCTCCAGGGTGGTAATGAAAAACTGTTTTTT.

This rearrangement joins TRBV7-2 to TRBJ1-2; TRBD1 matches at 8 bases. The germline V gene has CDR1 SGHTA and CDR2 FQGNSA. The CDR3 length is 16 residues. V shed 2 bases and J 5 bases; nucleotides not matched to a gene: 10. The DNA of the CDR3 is TGTGCCAGCAGCTTATCATCGACAGGGGTTGAGTATGGCTACACCTTC. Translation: CASSLSSTGVEYGYTF. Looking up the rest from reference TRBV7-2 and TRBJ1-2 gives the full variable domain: GAGVSQSPSNKVTEKGKDVELRCDPISGHTALYWYRQSLGQGLEFLIYFQGNSAPDKSGLPSDRFSAERTGGSVSTLTIQRTQQEDSAVYLCASSLSSTGVEYGYTFGSGTRLTVV.

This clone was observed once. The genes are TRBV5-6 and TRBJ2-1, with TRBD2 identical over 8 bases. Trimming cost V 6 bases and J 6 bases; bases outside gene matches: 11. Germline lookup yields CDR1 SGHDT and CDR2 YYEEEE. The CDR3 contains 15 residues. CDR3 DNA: TGTGCCAGCACCCGGTGGGGACTAGACGGCAATGAGCAGTTCTTC. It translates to CASTRWGLDGNEQFF.